This TCR beta chain was captured by sequencing in a study of control samples from healthy donors and cancer patients. Using immunoSEQ multiplex PCR, the repertoire was profiled, and TCRdb retains in-frame clones only, with some absent. This table has about 270,000 clones, about four fifths appearing once. CDR1 LNHNV and CDR2 YYDKDF come from the germline V gene (reference sequence). The CDR3 contains 17 residues. V lost 0 bases and J lost 0, with 9 bases in between. Sequencing was performed on PBMCs. The clonotype was recovered from a woman aged 60-70 years with lung cancer. This chain connects TRBV15 to TRBJ2-6; no clear D gene. DNA for the CDR3: TGTGCCACCAGCAGAGAGGGCTCCCGCTCTGGGGCCAACGTCCTGACTTTC. Its translation: CATSREGSRSGANVLTF.